A single sample gave rise to the 31 T cell receptor beta chains below, sequenced in a study of CD8 T cells in Susac syndrome. Random hexamers served to reverse transcribe roughly 0.45 to 1 ug RNA. TCRdb reprocessed the immunoSEQ multiplex PCR reads via MiXCR and lists one record per CDR3 protein. This table holds approximately 150,000 distinct CDR3 sequences, around 94% found once. Sequenced input: CD4+ T cells from PBMCs. These receptors were taken from a human donor with multiple sclerosis.

The V and J genes are TRBV5-1 and TRBJ2-7; 8 nucleotides match TRBD1. The CDR3 spans 14 residues. V lost 0 bases and J lost 2; bases outside the gene matches: 1. Germline V gene sequence: CDR1 SGHRS, CDR2 YFSETQ. The CDR3 nucleotides are TGCGCCAGCAGCTTGGGGACAGGGACCTACGAGCAGTACTTC. Protein: CASSLGTGTYEQYF.

The rearrangement joins TRBV7-9 to TRBJ2-7, with 7 bases matching TRBD1. CDR3 length: 14 amino acids. The ends lost 1 base at V and 3 bases at J; junction bases unmatched: 3. The germline CDR1 and CDR2 sequences are SEHNR and FQNEAQ (reference sequence). CDR3 in amino acids: CASSLGDRDYEQYF. In nucleotides, the CDR3 is TGTGCCAGCAGCTTAGGGGACAGAGACTACGAGCAGTACTTC.

This chain connects TRBV12-3 or TRBV12-4 to TRBJ1-1, with unresolved D. The CDR3 consists of 15 residues. The V end was cut by 3 bases, the J end by 2 bases, with 13 bases between. The CDR3 region has the DNA TGTGCCAGCAGTTTTCGTGGCAGGCAAAACACTGAAGCTTTCTTT. This gives the protein CASSFRGRQNTEAFF.

CDR3 in amino acids: CAWRYKRMFF. For the CDR3, the DNA is TGTGCCTGGAGGTACAAGCGGATGTTCTTC. The chain carries TRBV30 and TRBJ2-1; a possible D gene is TRBD2 (5 bases). V lost 3 bases to trimming and J lost 15 bases, with 12 bases between them. Germline values: CDR1 GTSNPN, CDR2 SVGIG (reference sequence). The CDR3 contains 10 residues.

The rearrangement links TRBV15 to TRBJ1-2; D not certain. The CDR3 spans 13 residues. With 5 bases removed from V and 3 bases from J, the gap between germline ends came to 10 bases. The germline V gene has CDR1 LNHNV and CDR2 YYDKDF (reference sequence). The CDR3 reads CATSVTEDYGYTF. The CDR3 DNA follows: TGTGCCACCAGCGTTACAGAGGACTATGGCTACACCTTC.

The chain is built from TRBV29-1 and TRBJ1-1; D may be TRBD1 (5 bases). The germline CDR1 and CDR2 sequences are SQVTM and ANQGSEA. This CDR3 has 12 amino acids. The V end lost 6 bases, the J end lost 1 base, and 9 bases lay between the germline ends. The CDR3 bases are TGCAGCGTATGTGGACAGAACACTGAAGCTTTCTTT. Translated, it gives CSVCGQNTEAFF.

The J gene is TRBJ1-1, the V gene TRBV20-1; no definite D call. The CDR3 extends over 11 amino acids. The V end was cut by 7 bases, the J end by 2 bases, with 8 bases between. Germline values: CDR1 DFQATT, CDR2 SNEGSKA (reference sequence). CDR3 in amino acids: CSVKGNTEAFF. CDR3 nucleotide sequence: TGCAGTGTGAAGGGAAACACTGAAGCTTTCTTT.

This clonotype was found once. The rearrangement uses TRBV7-8 and TRBJ1-3, with D possibly matching TRBD1 (5 bases). CDR3 length: 15 residues. Germline loops: CDR1 SGHVS, CDR2 FQNEAQ. The V end was cut by 4 bases, the J end by 2 bases, with 12 bases between. This CDR3 reads CASSSTARAGNTIYF. CDR3 DNA: TGTGCCAGCAGCTCAACGGCCAGGGCTGGAAACACCATATATTTT.

A single count supports this clonotype. V gene TRBV4-2 combines with J gene TRBJ1-5; D remains unclear. Germline V gives CDR1 LGHNA, CDR2 YNFKEQ. Trimming removed 0 bases at V and 6 bases at J, with 12 bases between. CDR3 length: 15 amino acids. Here the CDR3 DNA reads TGTGCCAGCAGCCAAGATGGAGGTAACGGTCAGCCCCAGCATTTT. This encodes CASSQDGGNGQPQHF.

The chain has TRBV10-3 and TRBJ2-7, with D possibly being TRBD2 (6 bases). CDR3 length: 15 residues. The germline CDR1 and CDR2 sequences are ENHRY and SYGVKD. The V end lost 4 bases, the J end lost 4 bases, and 17 bases lay between the germline ends. The CDR3 sequence: CAISGDNSGTYEQYF. CDR3 in DNA: TGTGCCATCAGTGGAGATAATAGCGGAACATACGAGCAGTACTTC.

The chain carries TRBV5-1 and TRBJ2-7; D possibly corresponds to TRBD1 (5 bases). From germline, CDR1 is SGHRS and CDR2 YFSETQ. This CDR3 comprises 13 residues. Trimming shortened V by 1 base and J by 2 bases, and 7 bases separated the two germline ends. The CDR3 protein is CASSLQGTYEQYF. CDR3 sequence (DNA): TGCGCCAGCAGCTTGCAGGGAACCTACGAGCAGTACTTC. Full variable domain (rest looked up from reference TRBV5-1 and TRBJ2-7): KAGVTQTPRYLIKTRGQQVTLSCSPISGHRSVSWYQQTPGQGLQFLFEYFSETQRNKGNFPGRFSGRQFSNSRSEMNVSTLELGDSALYLCASSLQGTYEQYFGPGTRLTVT.

The rearrangement links TRBV29-1 to TRBJ1-1; TRBD1 is a possible D gene (5 bases). Germline loops: CDR1 SQVTM, CDR2 ANQGSEA. Trimming took off 4 bases at V and 5 bases at J, with 14 bases between the two ends. The CDR3 runs to 13 residues. CDR3 sequence reads: CSVVGQGLTEAFF. The CDR3 DNA reads as TGCAGCGTTGTCGGGCAGGGCCTAACTGAAGCTTTCTTT.

This chain uses TRBV6-1 with TRBJ2-7, with a weak D call TRBD2 (6 bases). CDR3 size: 17 residues. Germline assignment: CDR1 MNHNS and CDR2 SASEGT. V shed 5 bases and J shed 0 bases, with 20 bases lying between them. CDR3 coding DNA: TGTGCCAGCAGTCGGATACCTGGAGGGGAACACTCCTACGAGCAGTACTTC. As protein: CASSRIPGGEHSYEQYF.

The sample holds one count of this clonotype. V gene TRBV9 combines with J gene TRBJ1-6; D is ambiguous. Trimming shortened V by 0 bases and J by 0 bases, and 7 bases separated the two germline ends. CDR3 length equals 16 residues. Per germline, CDR1 SGDLS and CDR2 YYNGEE. CDR3 in DNA: TGTGCCAGCAGCGTAGGGCAGAGCTCCTATAATTCACCCCTCCACTTT. Its translation is CASSVGQSSYNSPLHF.

The rearrangement joins TRBV2 to TRBJ1-5; D is undetermined. The V gene's germline CDR1 is SNHLY and CDR2 FYNNEI. This CDR3 region has 14 residues. V lost 10 bases and J lost 4, with 17 bases in between. CDR3 coding DNA: TGTGCCACCTCTTTAATGACGGGTAATCAGCCCCAGCATTTT. This encodes CATSLMTGNQPQHF.

The chain combines TRBV18 with TRBJ2-2; D is unresolved. CDR1 KGHSH and CDR2 LQKENI come from the germline V gene. Trimming stripped 3 bases from V and 1 base from J, with 9 bases between. This CDR3 has 15 amino acids. CDR3 sequence reads: CASSPGFENTGELFF. CDR3 sequence (DNA): TGTGCCAGCTCACCCGGATTCGAGAACACCGGGGAGCTGTTTTTT.

The chain has TRBV30 and TRBJ2-1; the match to TRBD2 covers 8 bases. Looked up from germline, CDR1 is GTSNPN and CDR2 is SVGIG (reference sequence). V was clipped by 1 base and J by 9 bases; unmatched bases: 8. The CDR3 length is 14 residues. CDR3 loop: CAWSAGRVTGEQFF. The CDR3 DNA is TGTGCCTGGAGTGCCGGGAGGGTGACGGGTGAGCAGTTCTTC.

The chain recombines TRBV18 with TRBJ2-5, with no clear D. This CDR3 has 14 amino acids. The V end was cut by 0 bases, the J end by 5 bases, with 10 bases between. Germline-derived CDR1 and CDR2 are KGHSH and LQKENI. The CDR3 protein is CASSPPEPGETQYF. The CDR3 DNA sequence: TGTGCCAGCTCACCACCGGAGCCGGGCGAGACCCAGTACTTC.

The chain recombines TRBV21-1 with TRBJ1-5. TRBV21-1 is shown as a pseudogene. This CDR3 is built from 12 residues. The DNA of the CDR3 is TGTGCCAGCAGCAAAGGCTGGGGTCCCCAGCATTTT. It codes for CASSKGWGPQHF.

J is TRBJ1-1 and V is TRBV29-1, with no clear D. The germline V gene has CDR1 SQVTM and CDR2 ANQGSEA. Trimming shortened V by 4 bases and J by 1 base, and 10 bases separated the two germline ends. The CDR3 runs to 13 residues. The CDR3 spells CSVVLAENTEAFF. Here the CDR3 DNA reads TGCAGCGTTGTTTTGGCGGAGAACACTGAAGCTTTCTTT.

The chain links TRBV2 to TRBJ2-1; unclear D gene. Germline assignment: CDR1 SNHLY and CDR2 FYNNEI. There are 13 residues in the CDR3. V lost 7 bases, J lost 5 bases, and 12 bases lay in between. The CDR3 loop reads CASIRSRDNEQFF. The CDR3 nucleotides are TGTGCCAGCATCCGTAGCAGAGACAATGAGCAGTTCTTC.

This clonotype was observed once. The rearrangement joins TRBV7-2 to TRBJ2-3, with D unclear. The CDR3 extends over 16 amino acids. V was pared by 2 bases and J by 0 bases, with 12 bases between. CDR1 is SGHTA and CDR2 is FQGNSA in the germline V gene. The CDR3 region has the DNA TGTGCCAGCAGCTTACATTCCCTACGGAGCACAGATACGCAGTATTTT. Its translation: CASSLHSLRSTDTQYF.

J is TRBJ2-4 and V is TRBV6-1, with TRBD2 identical over 10 bases. Trimming at V came to 5 bases and at J to 6 bases, leaving 10 bases not matched to a gene. In germline, CDR1 is MNHNS, CDR2 SASEGT. The length of the CDR3 is 16 residues. The CDR3 DNA reads TGTGCCAGCAGTCGAACCAGCGGGAGGGTGGTAAACATTCAGTACTTC. This translates into CASSRTSGRVVNIQYF.

The rearrangement uses TRBV7-2 and TRBJ2-7; TRBD1 agrees at 7 bases. This CDR3 region has 15 residues. The V and J ends lost 3 bases and 0 bases, in that order; junction bases with no gene match: 5. Looked up from germline, CDR1 is SGHTA and CDR2 is FQGNSA. The CDR3 reads CASSLSWDSSYEQYF. The CDR3, as DNA: TGTGCCAGCAGCTTGTCCTGGGACAGCTCCTACGAGCAGTACTTC.

CDR3 coding DNA: TGTGCCAGTCACAGGGAGGGGGACGAGCAGTACTTC. It specifies CASHREGDEQYF. This chain uses TRBV18 with TRBJ2-7; the D gene is possibly TRBD2 (7 bases). There are 12 residues in the CDR3. CDR1 and CDR2 from the germline V gene are KGHSH and LQKENI. Trimming stripped 9 bases from V and 5 bases from J, with 14 bases between.

The CDR3 DNA follows: TGCAGCGTCGACTCGGCCGGTATGGGGACCCAGTACTTC. It encodes CSVDSAGMGTQYF. The gene calls are TRBV29-1 and TRBJ2-5; D uncertain. There are 13 residues in the CDR3. Trimming pared 6 bases from V and 7 bases from J, leaving 18 bases between. The V gene's germline CDR1 is SQVTM and CDR2 ANQGSEA.

V usage is TRBV18 and J usage is TRBJ2-5; 10 bases are a match to TRBD1. J was trimmed by 0 bases and V by 6 bases; bases with no gene match: 4. This CDR3 has 15 residues. Germline V gene data show CDR1 as KGHSH and CDR2 as LQKENI. This CDR3 reads CASSGTGAHQETQYF. CDR3 in DNA: TGTGCCAGCTCCGGGACAGGGGCCCACCAAGAGACCCAGTACTTC.

The chain recombines TRBV27 with TRBJ1-5; perhaps TRBD1 as D (5 bases). Trimming removed 5 bases at V and 4 bases at J, with 21 bases between. Germline values: CDR1 MNHEY, CDR2 SMNVEV (reference sequence). The CDR3 consists of 17 residues. CDR3 sequence: CASSPRIWGGTNQPQHF. Here the CDR3 DNA reads TGTGCCAGCAGTCCACGGATTTGGGGGGGTACGAATCAGCCCCAGCATTTT.

V is TRBV15 and J is TRBJ1-4, with 7 positions matching TRBD1. Losses at the gene ends were 5 bases for V and 7 bases for J; bases not matched to a gene: 10. CDR3 length: 15 amino acids. CDR1 is LNHNV, CDR2 YYDKDF, per germline (reference sequence). The CDR3 here is CATSVGGAVGEKLFF. CDR3 nucleotide sequence: TGTGCCACCAGCGTAGGGGGCGCGGTTGGTGAAAAACTGTTTTTT.

The chain recombines TRBV7-9 with TRBJ1-1, with a tentative D call TRBD1 (6 bases). Germline CDR1 SEHNR, CDR2 FQNEAQ (reference sequence). The V and J ends lost 2 bases and 1 base respectively, with 8 bases between them. CDR3 length equals 14 residues. The CDR3 bases are TGTGCCAGCAGCTTACAGGGGAGGAACACTGAAGCTTTCTTT. This encodes CASSLQGRNTEAFF. Based on the CDR3 plus reference TRBV7-9 and TRBJ1-1, the full variable domain is DTGVSQNPRHKITKRGQNVTFRCDPISEHNRLYWYRQTLGQGPEFLTYFQNEAQLEKSRLLSDRFSAERPKGSFSTLEIQRTEQGDSAMYLCASSLQGRNTEAFFGQGTRLTVV.

This chain uses TRBV30 with TRBJ1-5, with D possibly matching TRBD1 (6 bases). This CDR3 region has 17 residues. Trimming removed 0 bases from V and 0 bases from J, with 15 bases in between. Germline CDR1 is GTSNPN and CDR2 is SVGIG (reference sequence). The CDR3 DNA sequence: TGTGCCTGGAGTGTACTTAGGGGGGCGAGTAGCAATCAGCCCCAGCATTTT. Protein: CAWSVLRGASSNQPQHF.